The clone carrying this T cell receptor beta chain was counted ten times or more. The antigen is undetermined. This sample is part of a study of T cells in Graves' hyperthyroidism and ophthalmopathy. Turning to the study itself: Peripheral blood draws took place at initial diagnosis, ahead of any treatment. Study results and caveats: Among thyroid clonotypes expanded above 0.001, most also appeared in blood. Ophthalmopathy cases were set apart from stable hyperthyroidism by a 13 V-J model.

This CDR3 contains 15 residues. After removal of 5 bases from V and 1 base from J, the junction contained 5 bases not matched to a gene. The germline V gene encodes CDR1 MNHNS and CDR2 SASEGT. The CDR3 regions of TCR beta were amplified from RNA transcripts. The HTBI set primed first-round TCR CDR3 RT-PCR. TCRdb independently ran MiXCR on the multiplex PCR reads; one entry per CDR3 protein. The repertoire holds more than 500,000 distinct CDR3 sequences, with about 15% as singletons. It was approximately 9.4 ml of fresh peripheral blood that supplied the PBMCs. The sample taken for sequencing was blood. The genes are TRBV6-1 and TRBJ2-5; 9 nucleotides align to TRBD2. This sequence was found in a woman aged 25-40 years with Graves' ophthalmopathy. The CDR3 region has the DNA TGTGCCAGCAGTAATAGCGGGAGACCCCAAGAGACCCAGTACTTC. Translation: CASSNSGRPQETQYF.